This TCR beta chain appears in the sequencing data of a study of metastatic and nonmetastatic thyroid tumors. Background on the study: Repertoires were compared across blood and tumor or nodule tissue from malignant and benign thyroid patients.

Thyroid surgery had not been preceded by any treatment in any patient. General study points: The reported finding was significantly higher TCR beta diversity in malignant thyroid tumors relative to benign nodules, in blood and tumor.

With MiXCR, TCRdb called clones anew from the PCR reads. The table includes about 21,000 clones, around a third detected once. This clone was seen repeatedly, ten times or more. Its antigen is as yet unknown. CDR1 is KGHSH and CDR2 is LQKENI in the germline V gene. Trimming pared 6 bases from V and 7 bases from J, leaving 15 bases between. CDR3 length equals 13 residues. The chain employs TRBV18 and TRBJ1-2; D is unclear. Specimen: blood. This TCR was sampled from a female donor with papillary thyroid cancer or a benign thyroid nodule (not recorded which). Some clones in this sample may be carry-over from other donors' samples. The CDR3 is CASSLADQSGYTF. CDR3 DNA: TGTGCCAGCTCCCTCGCGGATCAGAGTGGCTACACCTTC.